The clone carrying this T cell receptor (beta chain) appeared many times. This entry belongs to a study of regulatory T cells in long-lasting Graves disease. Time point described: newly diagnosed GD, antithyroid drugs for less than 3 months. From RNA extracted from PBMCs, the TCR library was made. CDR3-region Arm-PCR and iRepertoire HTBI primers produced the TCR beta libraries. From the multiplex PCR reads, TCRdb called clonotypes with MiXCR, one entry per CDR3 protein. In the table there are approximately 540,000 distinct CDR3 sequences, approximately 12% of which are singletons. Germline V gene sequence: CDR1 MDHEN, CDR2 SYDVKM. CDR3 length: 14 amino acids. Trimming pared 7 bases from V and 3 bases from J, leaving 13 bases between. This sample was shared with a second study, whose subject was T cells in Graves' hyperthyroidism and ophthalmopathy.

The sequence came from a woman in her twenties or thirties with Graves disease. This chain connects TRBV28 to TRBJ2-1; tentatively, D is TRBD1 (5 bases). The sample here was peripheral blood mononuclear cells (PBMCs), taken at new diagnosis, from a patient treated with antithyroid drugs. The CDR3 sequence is CASTLVGDYNEQFF. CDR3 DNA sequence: TGTGCCAGCACCCTAGTAGGGGACTACAATGAGCAGTTCTTC.